Below, 25 T cell receptor beta chains from the same sample are listed, as sequenced in a study of blood T cell repertoires in COVID-19. The assay was immunoSEQ multiplex PCR, and TCRdb's table has in-frame clones only and misses some. The sample contains approximately 300,000 clones, almost 90% of which appear only once. The sequencing sample was made of PBMCs or T cells enriched from blood (not recorded which). Receptor source: a woman aged 18-29 years with acute COVID-19.

V usage is TRBV11-3 and J usage is TRBJ2-7; 9 bases match TRBD1. Per germline, CDR1 SGHNT and CDR2 YENEEA. The J segment lost 2 bases and the V segment lost 6 bases, leaving 14 bases of the junction unmatched. The CDR3 runs to 17 residues. The chain's CDR3 is CASSLLVSGTGPYEQYF. In DNA, the CDR3 is TGTGCCAGCAGTCTATTGGTTTCTGGGACAGGGCCCTACGAGCAGTACTTC.

The chain combines TRBV7-9 with TRBJ2-7, with D maybe TRBD1 (5 bases). This CDR3 is 15 amino acids long. Germline V CDR1 and CDR2: SEHNR, FQNEAQ (reference sequence). V was shortened by 4 bases and J by 5 bases, with 18 bases between the two germline ends. The DNA of the CDR3 is TGTGCCAGCAGCTCCCAGGGTACGATTGTCCACGAGCAGTACTTC. It encodes CASSSQGTIVHEQYF. Supplemented by reference TRBV7-9 and TRBJ2-7, the full variable domain reads DTGVSQNPRHKITKRGQNVTFRCDPISEHNRLYWYRQTLGQGPEFLTYFQNEAQLEKSRLLSDRFSAERPKGSFSTLEIQRTEQGDSAMYLCASSSQGTIVHEQYFGPGTRLTVT.

In this sample, this clone turned up once. The chain links TRBV9 to TRBJ2-2; D unclear. The V gene lost 5 bases and the J gene lost 3 bases, with 11 bases spanning the gap. Germline-derived CDR1 and CDR2 are SGDLS and YYNGEE. The CDR3 is 14 residues long. The CDR3 protein is CASSAAQYTGELFF. The CDR3 nucleotides are TGTGCCAGCAGTGCGGCTCAGTACACCGGGGAGCTGTTTTTT.

The rearrangement joins TRBV3-1 (or the pseudogene TRBV3-2) to TRBJ1-2, with no clear D. Germline V gene lookup returns CDR1 LGHDT and CDR2 YNNKEL (reference sequence). This CDR3 is built from 15 residues. The germline V and J ends were trimmed by 1 base and 3 bases, with 12 bases remaining between them. The CDR3 here is CASSQGGRGHYGYTF. Written as DNA, the CDR3 is TGTGCCAGCAGCCAAGGAGGTCGGGGTCACTATGGCTACACCTTC.

As concerns this clone: Additional DNA sequences in this sample encode the identical CDR3. The chain is built from TRBV19 and TRBJ1-2, with 7 nucleotides matching TRBD1. Germline CDR1 LNHDA, CDR2 SQIVND (reference sequence). Trimming cost V 6 bases and J 3 bases; bases outside gene matches: 4. CDR3 length: 13 residues. DNA for the CDR3: TGTGCCAGTAGCTTAACAGGGGACTATGGCTACACCTTC. It encodes CASSLTGDYGYTF. Full variable domain (remainder filled in from reference TRBV19 and TRBJ1-2): DGGITQSPKYLFRKEGQNVTLSCEQNLNHDAMYWYRQDPGQGLRLIYYSQIVNDFQKGDIAEGYSVSREKKESFPLTVTSAQKNPTAFYLCASSLTGDYGYTFGSGTRLTVV.

V gene TRBV18 combines with J gene TRBJ1-2; no firm D call. The CDR3 consists of 13 residues. Per the germline V gene, CDR1 is KGHSH and CDR2 is LQKENI. V was shortened by 6 bases and J by 8 bases, with 16 bases between the two germline ends. CDR3 sequence (DNA): TGTGCCAGCTCCGCCAGGAACGACCGAGGCTACACCTTC. As protein: CASSARNDRGYTF.

J is TRBJ1-2 and V is TRBV27; D possibly corresponds to TRBD1 (6 bases). The CDR3 sequence is 15 residues long. Trimming removed 0 bases at V and 4 bases at J, with 12 bases between. Germline assignment: CDR1 MNHEY and CDR2 SMNVEV (reference sequence). This CDR3 is CASSLSRGGPYGYTF. The CDR3 coding sequence is TGTGCCAGCAGTTTATCCAGGGGAGGGCCCTATGGCTACACCTTC.

On this clone itself: Its ends do not fully match the called genes, so a read error is possible. The chain has TRBV7-7 and TRBJ2-5; possible D gene TRBD2, 5 bases. This CDR3 contains 13 residues. Germline V gives CDR1 SSHAT, CDR2 FNYEAQ (reference sequence). CDR3 nucleotide sequence: TGTGCTAGCAGCTTAGGACTCCAAGAGACCCAGTACTTC. The encoded protein is CASSLGLQETQYF.

This chain joins TRBV5-1 and TRBJ2-5, with D possibly matching TRBD2 (6 bases). The CDR3 length is 13 residues. V lost 4 bases, J lost 2 bases, and 9 bases lay in between. Germline V gene lookup returns CDR1 SGHRS and CDR2 YFSETQ. The CDR3 nucleotides are TGCGCCAGCAGCCTGCGGGGACAAGAGACCCAGTACTTC. Residues: CASSLRGQETQYF.

The chain couples TRBV28 to TRBJ1-2, with TRBD1 matching 10 bases. Trimming at V came to 3 bases and at J to 3 bases, leaving 1 base not matched to a gene. The V gene's germline CDR1 is MDHEN and CDR2 SYDVKM. This CDR3 is 14 amino acids long. This chain's CDR3 is CASSFGQGDYGYTF. CDR3 bases: TGTGCCAGCAGTTTTGGACAGGGGGACTATGGCTACACCTTC.

V is TRBV5-5 and J is TRBJ2-1; 7 bases are a match to TRBD2. V shed 0 bases and J 2 bases; nucleotides not matched to a gene: 2. The CDR3 is 15 amino acids. The germline CDR1 and CDR2 sequences are SGHKS and YYEKEE (reference sequence). This chain's CDR3 is CASSLEREAYNEQFF. CDR3 DNA sequence: TGTGCCAGCAGCTTGGAACGGGAGGCCTACAATGAGCAGTTCTTC.

This clone was counted a single time. The rearrangement joins TRBV5-6 to TRBJ1-3; D is perhaps TRBD1 (5 bases). Deletions cut 1 base from V and 4 bases from J, with 18 bases between. CDR3 length: 17 amino acids. Per the germline V gene, CDR1 is SGHDT and CDR2 is YYEEEE. The DNA for the CDR3 is TGTGCCAGCAGCTTGTATGTAGGGGCGCTAAGGGGAAACACCATATATTTT. Encoded protein: CASSLYVGALRGNTIYF.

The chain uses TRBV18 and TRBJ2-5, with no clear D. This CDR3 is 16 amino acids long. CDR1 is KGHSH, CDR2 LQKENI, per germline. V was cut by 0 bases and J by 2 bases, with 13 bases left in between. CDR3 nucleotides: TGTGCCAGCTCACCACCAGGTCGGGTTAGTCAAGAGACCCAGTACTTC. Translation: CASSPPGRVSQETQYF.

The chain links TRBV25-1 to TRBJ1-1, with D unresolved. Germline assignment: CDR1 MGHDK and CDR2 SYGVNS. The length of the CDR3 is 10 residues. Between the trimmed V and J ends, which lost 3 bases and 9 bases, there was a span of 5 bases. CDR3 region: CASSDTKAFF. CDR3 in DNA: TGTGCCAGCAGTGATACTAAAGCTTTCTTT. Using reference TRBV25-1 and TRBJ1-1 for the parts outside the CDR3, the full variable domain is EADIYQTPRYLVIGTGKKITLECSQTMGHDKMYWYQQDPGMELHLIHYSYGVNSTEKGDLSSESTVSRIRTEHFPLTLESARPSHTSQYLCASSDTKAFFGQGTRLTVV.

The rearrangement links TRBV6-4 to TRBJ1-5; D remains unclear. With 7 bases removed from V and 0 bases from J, the gap between germline ends came to 19 bases. The CDR3 runs to 17 residues. Germline V CDR1 and CDR2: MRHNA, SNTAGT. This CDR3 is CASISLAGIYSNQPQHF. Here the CDR3 DNA reads TGTGCCAGCATCTCGCTTGCGGGAATTTATAGCAATCAGCCCCAGCATTTT.

V is TRBV29-1 and J is TRBJ1-2; a weak D match, TRBD1 (5 bases). The CDR3 contains 11 residues. Between the trimmed V and J ends, which lost 6 bases and 4 bases, there was a span of 9 bases. Germline CDR1 SQVTM, CDR2 ANQGSEA. This CDR3 reads CSVLTVYGYTF. CDR3 sequence (DNA): TGCAGCGTGTTGACAGTCTATGGCTACACCTTC.

This chain joins TRBV5-1 and TRBJ2-3; 16 nucleotides agree with TRBD2. With V trimmed by 4 bases and J by 4 bases, 6 bases remained unmatched. The germline V gene encodes CDR1 SGHRS and CDR2 YFSETQ. The CDR3 length is 17 residues. CDR3 bases: TGCGCCAGCAGCCAGGGGACTAGCGGGAGGGGGTCAGATACGCAGTATTTT. Amino acids: CASSQGTSGRGSDTQYF.

The chain uses TRBV7-2 and TRBJ1-2, with unresolved D. Trimming took off 5 bases at V and 2 bases at J, with 12 bases between the two ends. The CDR3 totals 14 residues. In germline, CDR1 is SGHTA, CDR2 FQGNSA. As DNA, the CDR3 is TGTGCCAGCAGCCCCGGACTCCTAAACTATGGCTACACCTTC. Protein product: CASSPGLLNYGYTF. Together with reference TRBV7-2 and TRBJ1-2, the CDR3 gives the full variable domain: GAGVSQSPSNKVTEKGKDVELRCDPISGHTALYWYRQSLGQGLEFLIYFQGNSAPDKSGLPSDRFSAERTGGSVSTLTIQRTQQEDSAVYLCASSPGLLNYGYTFGSGTRLTVV.

The V and J genes are TRBV29-1 and TRBJ1-1, with D perhaps TRBD1 (5 bases). CDR1 and CDR2 (germline): SQVTM, ANQGSEA. V lost 3 bases, J lost 0 bases, and 8 bases lay in between. The CDR3 runs 13 residues. The chain's CDR3 is CSVETEMNTEAFF. The CDR3 DNA sequence: TGCAGCGTTGAGACAGAGATGAACACTGAAGCTTTCTTT.

The chain recombines TRBV28 with TRBJ2-7; 8 bases agree with TRBD1. This CDR3 has 14 amino acids. Germline assignment: CDR1 MDHEN and CDR2 SYDVKM. V trimming: 6 bases; J trimming: 3 bases; junction bases outside the gene matches: 7. DNA of the CDR3: TGTGCCAGCAGCACTTTTACAGGGGGCTACGAGCAGTACTTC. It is translated as CASSTFTGGYEQYF.

This clone was detected a few times. This chain connects TRBV28 to TRBJ2-3; TRBD2 aligns across 10 bases. The germline CDR1 and CDR2 sequences are MDHEN and SYDVKM. The J segment lost 3 bases and the V segment lost 1 base, leaving 7 bases of the junction unmatched. The CDR3 is made up of 17 amino acids. CDR3 region: CASSLLPSGSGTDTQYF. CDR3 nucleotides: TGTGCCAGCAGTTTATTGCCTAGCGGGAGCGGTACAGATACGCAGTATTTT.

Regarding this clone: A much larger clone differs from this one at a single base, so this may be a read error. The sample contains more than one DNA sequence encoding this CDR3. The chain recombines TRBV7-3 with TRBJ2-2; 8 positions match TRBD1. Trimming cost V 2 bases and J 2 bases; bases outside gene matches: 1. The CDR3 contains 15 residues. Germline CDR1 and CDR2: SGHTA and FQGTGA. The CDR3 here is CASSLQGANTGELFF. In DNA form, the CDR3 reads TGTGCCAGCAGCTTACAGGGGGCCAACACCGGGGAGCTGTTTTTT.

V is TRBV27 and J is TRBJ2-7, with TRBD2 matching over 9 bases. Germline values: CDR1 MNHEY, CDR2 SMNVEV (reference sequence). The CDR3 length is 15 residues. V shed 2 bases, J shed 4 bases, and the junction held 6 bases outside the gene matches. CDR3 in DNA: TGTGCCAGCAGTTTAGTAGCGGGAGTCCCGTACGAGCAGTACTTC. Translation gives CASSLVAGVPYEQYF.

The chain links TRBV5-1 to TRBJ1-1; tentatively, D is TRBD1 (5 bases). V lost 0 bases to trimming and J lost 0 bases, with 6 bases between them. The germline V gene encodes CDR1 SGHRS and CDR2 YFSETQ. The CDR3 loop spans 14 amino acids. CDR3 sequence (DNA): TGCGCCAGCAGCTTGGGGACAATGAACACTGAAGCTTTCTTT. Encoded protein: CASSLGTMNTEAFF.

The V gene is TRBV12-5, the J gene TRBJ1-4; D remains unclear. Germline-derived CDR1 and CDR2 are LGHNT and FRNRAP. The CDR3 covers 11 residues. With 6 bases removed from V and 7 bases from J, the gap between germline ends came to 6 bases. CDR3 residues: CASGTGEKLFF. In DNA, the CDR3 is TGTGCTAGTGGAACGGGTGAAAAACTGTTTTTT. The whole variable domain, filled in from reference TRBV12-5 and TRBJ1-4, reads DARVTQTPRHKVTEMGQEVTMRCQPILGHNTVFWYRQTMMQGLELLAYFRNRAPLDDSGMPKDRFSAEMPDATLATLKIQPSEPRDSAVYFCASGTGEKLFFGSGTQLSVL.